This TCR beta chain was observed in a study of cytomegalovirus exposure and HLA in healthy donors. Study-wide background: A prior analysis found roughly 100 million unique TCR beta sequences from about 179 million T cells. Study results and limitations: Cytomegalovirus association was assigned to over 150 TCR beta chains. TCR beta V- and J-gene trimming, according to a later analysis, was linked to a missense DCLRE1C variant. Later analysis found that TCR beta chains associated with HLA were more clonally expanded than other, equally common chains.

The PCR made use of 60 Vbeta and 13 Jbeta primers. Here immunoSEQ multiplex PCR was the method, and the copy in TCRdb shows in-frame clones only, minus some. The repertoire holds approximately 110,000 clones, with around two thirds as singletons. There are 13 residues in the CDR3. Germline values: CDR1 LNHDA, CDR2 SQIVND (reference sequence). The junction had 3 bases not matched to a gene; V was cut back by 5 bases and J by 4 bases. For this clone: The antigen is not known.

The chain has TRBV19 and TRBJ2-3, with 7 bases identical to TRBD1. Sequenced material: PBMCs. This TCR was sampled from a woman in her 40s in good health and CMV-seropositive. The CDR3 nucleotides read TGTGCCAGTAGTGAGACAGGGTCAGATACGCAGTATTTT. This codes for CASSETGSDTQYF.